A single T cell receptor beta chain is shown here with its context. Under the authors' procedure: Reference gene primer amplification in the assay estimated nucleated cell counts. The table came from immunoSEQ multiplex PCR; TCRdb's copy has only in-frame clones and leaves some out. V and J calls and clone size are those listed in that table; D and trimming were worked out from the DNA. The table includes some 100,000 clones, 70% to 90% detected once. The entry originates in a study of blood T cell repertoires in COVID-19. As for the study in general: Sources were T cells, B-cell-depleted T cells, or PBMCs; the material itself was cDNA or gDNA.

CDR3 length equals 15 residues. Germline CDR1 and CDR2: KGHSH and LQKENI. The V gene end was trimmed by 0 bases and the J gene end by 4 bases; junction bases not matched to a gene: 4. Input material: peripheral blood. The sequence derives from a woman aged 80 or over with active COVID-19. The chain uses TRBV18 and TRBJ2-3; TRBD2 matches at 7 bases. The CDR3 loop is CASSPPKAGADTQYF. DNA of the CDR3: TGTGCCAGCTCACCACCTAAGGCGGGGGCAGATACGCAGTATTTT. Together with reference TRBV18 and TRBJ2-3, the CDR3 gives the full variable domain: NAGVMQNPRHLVRRRGQEARLRCSPMKGHSHVYWYRQLPEEGLKFMVYLQKENIIDESGMPKERFSAEFPKEGPSILRIQQVVRGDSAAYFCASSPPKAGADTQYFGPGTRLTVL.